These 27 T cell receptor beta chains share one sample of origin, sequenced in a study of blood T cell repertoires in COVID-19. The assay was immunoSEQ multiplex PCR, and TCRdb's table has in-frame clones only and misses some. The table includes 300,000 or so clones, 65% to 85% detected once. The specimen sequenced was peripheral blood. The source of these receptors is a woman in her fifties or sixties with acute or convalescent COVID-19.

V and J are TRBV24-1 and TRBJ1-5; no definite D call. Trimming took 4 bases from V and 5 from J, leaving 14 bases between them. Germline CDR1 and CDR2: KGHDR and SFDVKD. The CDR3 totals 15 residues. The CDR3 sequence: CATSDPTRGDQPQHF. The CDR3 DNA follows: TGTGCCACCAGTGACCCAACTCGGGGAGATCAGCCCCAGCATTTT.

This chain joins TRBV7-2 and TRBJ2-3, with a weak D call TRBD2 (5 bases). Trimming stripped 5 bases from V and 5 bases from J, with 23 bases between. The CDR3 consists of 17 residues. Germline values: CDR1 SGHTA, CDR2 FQGNSA. The CDR3 DNA follows: TGTGCCAGCAGCCAAAGGCCCCCGGCCCCCCGGGGAGATACGCAGTATTTT. The encoded protein is CASSQRPPAPRGDTQYF.

The chain employs TRBV7-9 and TRBJ1-4, with a weak D call TRBD1 (5 bases). Germline CDR1 is SEHNR and CDR2 is FQNEAQ (reference sequence). The CDR3 has 18 amino acids. The V gene lost 4 bases and the J gene lost 0 bases, with 18 bases spanning the gap. CDR3 amino acids: CASSSGKTALSTNEKLFF. As DNA, the CDR3 is TGTGCCAGCAGCTCAGGAAAGACAGCACTATCAACTAATGAAAAACTGTTTTTT.

The V call is TRBV24-1, the J call TRBJ2-1; 10 bases fit TRBD2. The V and J ends lost 3 bases and 8 bases, in that order; junction bases with no gene match: 9. The germline gives CDR1 KGHDR, CDR2 SFDVKD. This CDR3 has 16 amino acids. CDR3 residues: CATSDPRTSGGDEQFF. CDR3 DNA sequence: TGTGCCACCAGTGATCCCCGGACTAGCGGTGGGGATGAGCAGTTCTTC.

The chain is built from TRBV5-1 and TRBJ1-2; 7 nucleotides match TRBD1. The CDR3 sequence is 14 residues long. CDR1 SGHRS and CDR2 YFSETQ come from the germline V gene. The junction had 5 bases not matched to a gene; V was cut back by 4 bases and J by 2 bases. CDR3 bases: TGCGCCAGCAGCCCCTCGACAGGGAACTATGGCTACACCTTC. Translated, it gives CASSPSTGNYGYTF.

This sequence joins TRBV5-1 and TRBJ1-1; weak D call: TRBD1 (5 bases). This CDR3 has 15 amino acids. V shed 1 base and J shed 0 bases, with 10 bases lying between them. The germline V gene has CDR1 SGHRS and CDR2 YFSETQ. The CDR3 DNA is TGCGCCAGCAGCTTGTTCCAGGGAATGAACACTGAAGCTTTCTTT. Its translation is CASSLFQGMNTEAFF.

This sequence joins TRBV30 and TRBJ2-3, with 11 bases fitting TRBD2. CDR1 and CDR2 (germline): GTSNPN, SVGIG (reference sequence). After removal of 3 bases from V and 1 base from J, the junction contained 0 bases not matched to a gene. This CDR3 has 14 residues. CDR3: CAWRLAGGTDTQYF. CDR3 in DNA: TGTGCCTGGAGACTAGCGGGGGGCACAGATACGCAGTATTTT.

This sequence joins TRBV27 and TRBJ2-2; 7 bases match TRBD1. CDR3 size: 17 residues. Germline-derived CDR1 and CDR2 are MNHEY and SMNVEV (reference sequence). V was clipped by 6 bases and J by 0 bases; unmatched bases: 10. CDR3 loop: CASRTYRGPTNTGELFF. Written as DNA, the CDR3 is TGTGCCAGCAGAACCTACAGGGGACCTACGAACACCGGGGAGCTGTTTTTT.

The V gene is TRBV4-1, the J gene TRBJ2-1; 10 positions agree with TRBD2. The J segment lost 8 bases and the V segment lost 4 bases, leaving 8 bases of the junction unmatched. Germline V gene data show CDR1 as MGHRA and CDR2 as YSYEKL. This CDR3 spans 15 amino acids. The CDR3 nucleotides are TGCGCCAGCAGCCTTACTAGCGGGGCCGGGGATGAGCAGTTCTTC. As protein: CASSLTSGAGDEQFF.

The chain is built from TRBV27 and TRBJ1-2; TRBD1 matches 7 bases. The germline CDR1 and CDR2 sequences are MNHEY and SMNVEV (reference sequence). The CDR3 has 15 amino acids. V gave up 5 bases and J gave up 2 bases; unmatched junction bases: 8. The chain's CDR3 is CASSLGQPGNYGYTF. CDR3 nucleotide sequence: TGTGCCAGCAGTCTGGGACAGCCGGGGAACTATGGCTACACCTTC.

The chain has TRBV5-1 and TRBJ1-6; 7 nucleotides agree with TRBD1. The CDR3 has 15 residues. V gave up 0 bases and J gave up 6 bases; unmatched junction bases: 3. Germline lookup yields CDR1 SGHRS and CDR2 YFSETQ. CDR3 region: CASSLGTGPNSPLHF. Written as DNA, the CDR3 is TGCGCCAGCAGCTTGGGGACAGGCCCTAATTCACCCCTCCACTTT.

As for this clone: The same CDR3 is also encoded by other DNA sequences in this sample. The chain couples TRBV7-2 to TRBJ2-7, with a tentative D call TRBD1 (6 bases). The CDR3 is 13 residues long. The germline V gene encodes CDR1 SGHTA and CDR2 FQGNSA. V lost 0 bases to trimming and J lost 3 bases, with 6 bases between them. In DNA, the CDR3 is TGTGCCAGCAGCTTAGCAGGGGGCTACGAGCAGTACGTC. Translation: CASSLAGGYEQYV.

This clone occurred many times. The V and J genes are TRBV5-1 and TRBJ2-3; 13 bases agree with TRBD2. V gave up 3 bases and J gave up 2 bases; unmatched junction bases: 9. CDR1 and CDR2 from the germline V gene are SGHRS and YFSETQ. This CDR3 spans 18 amino acids. The CDR3 protein is CASSSWTSGGLSTDTQYF. The CDR3 DNA is TGCGCCAGCAGCTCCTGGACTAGCGGGGGATTATCCACAGATACGCAGTATTTT. The full variable domain, completed using reference TRBV5-1 and TRBJ2-3, is KAGVTQTPRYLIKTRGQQVTLSCSPISGHRSVSWYQQTPGQGLQFLFEYFSETQRNKGNFPGRFSGRQFSNSRSEMNVSTLELGDSALYLCASSSWTSGGLSTDTQYFGPGTRLTVL.

The chain joins TRBV6-5 to TRBJ2-7; TRBD2 aligns across 9 bases. CDR3 length: 15 residues. V shed 8 bases and J 3 bases; nucleotides not matched to a gene: 11. Germline CDR1 MNHEY, CDR2 SVGAGI. Here the CDR3 reads CASLAALAGFYEQYF. The CDR3 DNA is TGTGCCAGCCTTGCGGCACTAGCGGGTTTCTACGAGCAGTACTTC.

This clone has at least ten counts. This chain uses TRBV6-4 with TRBJ2-7; D is perhaps TRBD1 (6 bases). This CDR3 spans 14 amino acids. The V gene's germline CDR1 is MRHNA and CDR2 SNTAGT. Trimming shortened V by 10 bases and J by 2 bases, and 18 bases separated the two germline ends. This chain's CDR3 is CAIKRTAAPYEQYV. CDR3 in DNA: TGTGCCATTAAAAGGACAGCGGCCCCCTACGAGCAGTACGTC.

The chain uses TRBV7-2 and TRBJ2-3; the D gene is possibly TRBD2 (6 bases). Germline values: CDR1 SGHTA, CDR2 FQGNSA. The CDR3 loop spans 15 amino acids. Trimming removed 5 bases from V and 0 bases from J, with 12 bases in between. As DNA, the CDR3 is TGTGCCAGCAGCACCCCTAGCGTTAGCACAGATACGCAGTATTTT. Its translation: CASSTPSVSTDTQYF.

This clone was seen only once. CDR3 in amino acids: CASSQPGEGDIQYF. In DNA, the CDR3 is TGTGCCAGCAGCCAACCGGGGGAGGGGGACATTCAGTACTTC. The genes are TRBV9 and TRBJ2-4; possible D gene TRBD2, 7 bases. The CDR3 covers 14 residues. Per the germline V gene, CDR1 is SGDLS and CDR2 is YYNGEE. V gave up 4 bases and J gave up 8 bases, with 16 bases separating them.

This rearrangement joins TRBV9 to TRBJ1-5, with 10 bases fitting TRBD1. The V gene's germline CDR1 is SGDLS and CDR2 YYNGEE. J gave up 7 bases and V 4 bases, and 11 bases lay outside the gene matches. This CDR3 has 16 amino acids. Here the CDR3 DNA reads TGTGCCAGCAGCCCGGGACCCGGGACAGGGGACCAGCCCCAGCATTTT. Translating gives CASSPGPGTGDQPQHF. The full variable domain, in which reference TRBV9 and TRBJ1-5 provide the parts outside the CDR3, is DSGVTQTPKHLITATGQRVTLRCSPRSGDLSVYWYQQSLDQGLQFLIQYYNGEERAKGNILERFSAQQFPDLHSELNLSSLELGDSALYFCASSPGPGTGDQPQHFGDGTRLSIL.

This chain uses TRBV14 with TRBJ2-1; D might be TRBD1 (5 bases). The CDR3 has 13 amino acids. CDR1 is SGHDN, CDR2 FVKESK, per germline. Deletions cut 3 bases from V and 4 bases from J, with 7 bases between. The CDR3 loop reads CASSHPGYNEQFF. In nucleotides, the CDR3 is TGTGCCAGCAGCCACCCAGGGTACAATGAGCAGTTCTTC.

The chain joins TRBV11-3 to TRBJ1-1; weak D call: TRBD1 (5 bases). CDR1 is SGHNT and CDR2 is YENEEA in the germline V gene. CDR3 size: 14 residues. V dropped 3 bases and J dropped 7 bases, with 15 bases sitting between them. The CDR3 coding sequence is TGTGCCAGCAGCTTCAGTCCGGGGGAAAATGAAGCTTTCTTT. It yields the protein CASSFSPGENEAFF.

The chain is built from TRBV30 and TRBJ1-5; no firm D call. The CDR3 length is 15 residues. Germline CDR1 is GTSNPN and CDR2 is SVGIG (reference sequence). V lost 5 bases and J 3 bases, leaving 17 bases between the germline ends. CDR3: CAWCQAVGLNQPQHF. DNA for the CDR3: TGTGCCTGGTGCCAGGCCGTTGGCCTCAATCAGCCCCAGCATTTT. The whole variable domain, remainder taken from reference TRBV30 and TRBJ1-5, is SQTIHQWPATLVQPVGSPLSLECTVEGTSNPNLYWYRQAAGRGLQLLFYSVGIGQISSEVPQNLSASRPQDRQFILSSKKLLLSDSGFYLCAWCQAVGLNQPQHFGDGTRLSIL.

The rearrangement uses TRBV9 and TRBJ2-4; 8 positions match TRBD1. V lost 0 bases to trimming and J lost 10 bases; unmatched junction nucleotides: 6. The CDR3 length is 14 residues. Germline CDR1 reads SGDLS; CDR2 reads YYNGEE. The CDR3 spells CASSVDGQGGIQYF. The CDR3 region has the DNA TGTGCCAGCAGCGTAGATGGACAGGGTGGGATTCAGTACTTC.

V usage is TRBV5-1 and J usage is TRBJ2-5, with 13 bases that match TRBD2. This CDR3 comprises 16 residues. V lost 2 bases, J lost 5 bases, and 6 bases stayed unmatched. Looked up from germline, CDR1 is SGHRS and CDR2 is YFSETQ. The DNA for the CDR3 is TGCGCCAGCAGCTTCACAGGACTAGCGGGGGTGGAGACCCAGTACTTC. Its translation is CASSFTGLAGVETQYF.

In DNA, the CDR3 is TGTGCCAGCAGCCCCGGGGTGGTCTACGAGCAGTACGTC. Amino acids: CASSPGVVYEQYV. The chain employs TRBV7-2 and TRBJ2-7; D is possibly TRBD2 (5 bases). The CDR3 totals 13 residues. The V gene lost 5 bases and the J gene lost 3 bases, with 11 bases spanning the gap. Germline CDR1 and CDR2: SGHTA and FQGNSA.

The V gene is TRBV25-1, the J gene TRBJ1-1, with 7 bases matching TRBD1. Looked up from germline, CDR1 is MGHDK and CDR2 is SYGVNS. This CDR3 has 13 residues. J was trimmed by 3 bases and V by 4 bases; bases with no gene match: 2. CDR3 residues: CASSATGDTEAFF. The CDR3 nucleotides are TGTGCCAGCAGTGCTACAGGGGACACTGAAGCTTTCTTT.

The chain couples TRBV5-1 to TRBJ2-2, with 7 bases fitting TRBD1. The CDR3 is 14 amino acids. The junction had 9 bases not matched to a gene; V was cut back by 7 bases and J by 6 bases. Germline V gene lookup returns CDR1 SGHRS and CDR2 YFSETQ. In DNA form, the CDR3 reads TGCGCCAGCGGATCTCCACAGGGGCCCGGGGAGCTGTTTTTT. Translating gives CASGSPQGPGELFF.

This clone was found once. The chain uses TRBV27 and TRBJ2-3; TRBD2 agrees at 9 bases. Germline values: CDR1 MNHEY, CDR2 SMNVEV (reference sequence). V dropped 5 bases and J dropped 8; count of bases not matched to a gene: 14. The CDR3 is 16 amino acids. As DNA, the CDR3 is TGTGCCAGCAGTACCCAAGCGGGAGGTTCCGCTGGTACGCAGTATTTT. Translated, it gives CASSTQAGGSAGTQYF.